What follows are 2 T cell receptor beta chains derived from one specimen sequenced in a study of cytomegalovirus exposure and HLA in healthy donors. PCR amplification relied on 60 Vbeta primers (plus 13 Jbeta primers). Repertoires were generated with immunoSEQ multiplex PCR, while TCRdb's copy carries only in-frame clones and drops some. The top ten hold roughly 4.5% of the sample, which has over 110,000 clones, 80% seen once. Sequenced: PBMCs. The receptors derive from a man aged 35-49 years in good health and CMV-seronegative.

The V gene is TRBV27, the J gene TRBJ2-3; 11 nucleotides match TRBD2. The CDR3 has 15 amino acids. Trimming cost V 6 bases and J 1 base; bases outside gene matches: 3. CDR1 MNHEY and CDR2 SMNVEV come from the germline V gene (reference sequence). The CDR3 sequence: CASRKLAGGTDTQYF. For the CDR3, the DNA is TGTGCCAGCAGAAAACTAGCGGGGGGCACAGATACGCAGTATTTT.

The rearrangement uses TRBV4-3 and TRBJ1-1; the match to TRBD1 covers 12 bases. Germline V lookup: CDR1 LGHNA, CDR2 YSLEER. The trim removed 4 bases at V and 5 bases at J, leaving 2 bases unmatched. The CDR3 is 14 amino acids. The CDR3 DNA reads as TGCGCCAGCAGCCGGGACAGGGGGCTTACTGAAGCTTTCTTT. Protein product: CASSRDRGLTEAFF.